Listed below are T cell receptor beta chains from one sample, sequenced in a study of T cell repertoires in cytomegalovirus infection. One entry per CDR3 protein, called by TCRdb with MiXCR from the reads. The sample lists around 530,000 distinct CDR3 sequences, approximately 26% occurring once. The sample taken for sequencing was PBMCs. The source is a human donor in good health (CMV status not recorded). Some clones in this sample may be carry-over from other donors' samples. Both conserved end residues are part of each CDR3. D genes are given only for firm matches. Clone size is given for some rows only: seen once, a few or many times, or a class if the clone is expanded.

>NA|TRBJ2-1|TRBV6-2/TRBV6-3|few
TGTGCCAGCAGAGTATATGTGCCCCGAATGGAGCAGTTCTTC
CASRVYVPRMEQFF
>NA|TRBJ1-5|TRBV7-2|NA
TGTGCCAGCAGGGTTGACAGTGGGAGAGGGCCCCAGCATTTT
CASRVDSGRGPQHF
>NA|TRBJ2-3|TRBV7-3|NA
TGTGCCAGCAGCCCCGGGGGGCGGAGCACAGATACGCAGTATTTT
CASSPGGRSTDTQYF
>NA|TRBJ2-5|TRBV7-9|many
TGTGCCAGTGATAGAGGGGCGGGAGAGACCCAGTACTTC
CASDRGAGETQYF
>NA|TRBJ1-1|TRBV12-3/TRBV12-4|NA
TGTGCCAGCAGTTTAGGTGGTTTCCCGAACACTGAAGCTTTCTTT
CASSLGGFPNTEAFF
>NA|TRBJ2-7|TRBV2|NA
TGTGCCAGCGGGGGGCGGCACTACGAGCAGTACTTC
CASGGRHYEQYF
>NA|TRBJ2-3|TRBV7-3|NA
TGTGCCAGCAGCTTAAACAGGGACTACCACTTGGACACAGATACGCAGTATTTT
CASSLNRDYHLDTDTQYF
>NA|TRBJ1-4|TRBV5-1|NA
TGCGCCAGCAGCTTCGGACGGAGTGCAACTAATGAAAAACTGTTTTTT
CASSFGRSATNEKLFF
>NA|TRBJ1-5|TRBV30|few
TGTGCCAAAGGGGGGAATCAGCCCCAGCATTTT
CAKGGNQPQHF
>TRBD1|TRBJ1-2|TRBV19|many
TGTGCCAGTAGTTCCTACCCAGGACAGGACGGCGGGTATGGCTACACCTTC
CASSSYPGQDGGYGYTF
>NA|TRBJ2-5|TRBV30|NA
TGTGCCTGGAGTTCCGGAACGACACTCGGAGAGACCCAGTACTTC
CAWSSGTTLGETQYF
>TRBD1|TRBJ1-1|TRBV29-1|few
TGCAGCGTGTATACCGGGACAGCGAACACTGAAGCTTTCTTT
CSVYTGTANTEAFF
>NA|TRBJ1-1|TRBV10-3|NA
TGTGCCATCACAAACCCGGACAGGAACACTGAAGCTTTCTTT
CAITNPDRNTEAFF
>NA|TRBJ1-5|TRBV5-6|NA
TGTGCCAGCAGCTCGCTTGATCGACAGTATAGCAATCAGCCCCAGCATTTT
CASSSLDRQYSNQPQHF
>NA|TRBJ2-1|TRBV5-5|few
TGTGCCAGCAGCTTGGTCGGTATGAATGAGCAGTTCTTC
CASSLVGMNEQFF
>TRBD1|TRBJ2-3|TRBV7-2|many
TGTGCCAGCAGCTTGGTAGGACAGGGCACAGATACGCAGTATTTT
CASSLVGQGTDTQYF
>TRBD1|TRBJ2-3|TRBV4-1|NA
TGCGCCAGCAGCCCTCAACGGGACAGGGGGTATGAGTATTTT
CASSPQRDRGYEYF
>NA|TRBJ2-7|TRBV12-3/TRBV12-4|NA
TGTGCCAGCAGCCTTTTGGGCGGGATGGGTGAGCAGTACTTC
CASSLLGGMGEQYF
>TRBD1|TRBJ2-2|TRBV4-1|NA
TGCGCCAGCAGCCTGTCGCCGGGACAGGGGGCGTCCGGGGAGCTGTTTTTT
CASSLSPGQGASGELFF
>TRBD2|TRBJ2-7|TRBV6-2/TRBV6-3|NA
TGTGCCAGCAGTGGGGGACTAGCGGGAGGACCCTCCTACGAGCAGTACTTC
CASSGGLAGGPSYEQYF
>NA|TRBJ1-5|TRBV5-1|NA
TGCGCCAGCAGCTTCGAGGGTACAAATCAGCCCCAGCATTTT
CASSFEGTNQPQHF
>TRBD2|TRBJ2-2|TRBV6-1|NA
TGTGCCAGCCAGCGGGAGTTCAGTTTGGTCGGGGAGCTGTTTTTT
CASQREFSLVGELFF
>NA|TRBJ1-1|TRBV27|NA
TGTGCCAGCAGTTCTAACCAGAACACTGAAGCTTTCTTT
CASSSNQNTEAFF
>NA|TRBJ2-1|TRBV19|few
TGTGCCAGTAGTATAGTTCCCACTAGGCCGGGTGAGCAGTTCTTC
CASSIVPTRPGEQFF
>TRBD2|TRBJ2-7|TRBV7-2|many
TGTGCCAGCAGCACACCCGGGACTAGAGCCTACGAGCAGTACTTC
CASSTPGTRAYEQYF
>NA|TRBJ2-5|TRBV6-5|NA
TGTGCCAGCAGTCACCGCCCTCTTGGAGGTCGGTGGGAGACCCAGTACTTC
CASSHRPLGGRWETQYF
>NA|TRBJ2-1|TRBV11-2|NA
TGTGCCAGCAGCTCGACAAGCGGACTCACCTACAATGAGCAGTTCTTC
CASSSTSGLTYNEQFF
>TRBD2|TRBJ2-3|TRBV9|few
TGTGCCAGCAGCCCTCCGACTAGCGGGATGACAGATACGCAGTATTTT
CASSPPTSGMTDTQYF
>TRBD2|TRBJ2-1|TRBV7-2|NA
TGTGCCAGCAGCTTAGTAGGCGGGAGGGCCGACAATGAGCAGTTCTTC
CASSLVGGRADNEQFF
>NA|TRBJ1-6|TRBV14|NA
TGTGCCAGCAGCCAAACTTTAACGGCCTCACCCCTCCACTTT
CASSQTLTASPLHF
>NA|TRBJ2-7|TRBV5-1|NA
TGCGCCAGCAGCTTTCTGGCGGGGTACTCCTACGAGCAGTACTTC
CASSFLAGYSYEQYF
>TRBD2|TRBJ2-7|TRBV19|NA
TGTGCCAGTGGACCTTTAGCGGGAGGGCCGAAAGAGCAGTACTTC
CASGPLAGGPKEQYF
>TRBD2|TRBJ2-5|TRBV7-4|NA
TGTGCCAGCAGTTTTTGGCCGCTAGCGGGTCACCAAGAGACCCAGTACTTC
CASSFWPLAGHQETQYF
>TRBD1|TRBJ2-5|TRBV10-2|NA
TGCGCCAGCAGTGGGCCGGGACAGGGAACCCAGTACTTC
CASSGPGQGTQYF
>NA|TRBJ2-4|TRBV28|NA
TGTGCCAGCAGTTTTGGTGGGGGCAAAAACATTCAGTACTTC
CASSFGGGKNIQYF
>NA|TRBJ1-6|TRBV27|NA
TGTGCCAGCAGTCCCCCCGTTCGGGCCCTCCACTTT
CASSPPVRALHF
>TRBD1|TRBJ2-6|TRBV5-1|NA
TGCGCCAGCAGCTTAGGGACAGGTGTGGCCAACGTCCTGACTTTC
CASSLGTGVANVLTF
>NA|TRBJ2-1|TRBV20-1|few
TGCAGTGCTAGACGGGCTAGCTTATACAATGAGCAGTTCTTC
CSARRASLYNEQFF
>NA|TRBJ2-5|TRBV28|few
TGTGCCAGCAGTTCTGGACAGCTTCAAGAGACCCAGTACTTC
CASSSGQLQETQYF
>TRBD1|TRBJ2-1|TRBV27|NA
TGTGCCAGCAGCATCTTCATGGACAGGGGGCGGCATGAGCAGTTCTTC
CASSIFMDRGRHEQFF
>TRBD1|TRBJ1-6|TRBV4-1|NA
TGCGCCAGCAGCCAAGACAGGCAGGGGGAATCACCCCTCCACTTT
CASSQDRQGESPLHF
>TRBD1|TRBJ2-2|TRBV6-6|NA
TGTGCCAGCAGAACTCACAGGGGTTTGGACACCGGGGAGCTGTTTTTT
CASRTHRGLDTGELFF
>NA|TRBJ2-6|TRBV5-4|few
TGTGCCAGCAGCCGACATGGCTCTGGGGCCAACGTCCTGACTTTC
CASSRHGSGANVLTF
>TRBD2|TRBJ2-7|TRBV19|NA
TGTGCCAGTAGTAGAGTTGGGAGGGCGAGGAACGAGCAGTACTTC
CASSRVGRARNEQYF
>NA|TRBJ2-2|TRBV7-8|few
TGTGCCAGCAGCTTAGGGGCGATTTCCGGGGAGCTGTTTTTT
CASSLGAISGELFF
>NA|TRBJ2-3|TRBV6-1|NA
TGTGCCAGCAGTTACATACGGGGAGTCGGCACAGATACGCAGTATTTT
CASSYIRGVGTDTQYF
>NA|TRBJ2-1|TRBV19|NA
TGTGCCAGTAGTATGGCTAGCGCGGCTTTTAATGAGCAGTTCTTC
CASSMASAAFNEQFF
>TRBD2|TRBJ2-1|TRBV12-3/TRBV12-4|NA
TGTGCCAGCAGTTTCGGCGGGGGGGGTGGCGAGCAGTTCTTC
CASSFGGGGGEQFF